This TCR beta chain appears in the sequencing data of a study of blood T cells in healthy people across ages. Overall study: Per every two T cells, about one barcoded beta molecule was captured by template switching.

Through a sample-barcoded 5' primer and a J-beta primer mix, a second PCR was run for roughly 7 to 12 cycles. Each cDNA was tagged by a template-switch adaptor containing 12 random nucleotides. TCRdb processed the 5' RACE reads anew with MiXCR; each CDR3 protein has one entry. The table records hundreds of thousands of distinct CDR3 sequences, approximately 25% of them present only once. Study-level points and caveats: Measured against age, TCR beta diversity per million T cells decreased in a roughly linear manner.

As concerns this clonotype: No antigen is known for it.

The CDR3 sequence is 17 residues long. V gave up 1 base and J gave up 2 bases, with 17 bases separating them. The germline V gene has CDR1 SGHAT and CDR2 FQNNGV. The data also belong to a second study, concerning T cells of mothers and their children. As that study records: Every mother supplied over 8.5 million TCR beta CDR3 reads and every child around 3 million.

The chain carries TRBV11-2 and TRBJ2-5; tentatively, D is TRBD1 (6 bases). Sequencing was performed on blood. The clonotype was recovered from a boy younger than 18 in good health. CDR3 region: CASSLGVGPGQQETQYF. CDR3 bases: TGTGCCAGCAGCTTAGGGGTGGGGCCTGGACAGCAAGAGACCCAGTACTTC.